This TCR beta chain was documented in a study of T cells in localized non-small cell lung cancer. Study results and limitations: The greatest T cell clonality was found in uninvolved adjacent lung (higher than in tumor).

The method was immunoSEQ multiplex PCR; TCRdb's version includes in-frame clones alone and lacks a portion of them. The top ten hold 5% to 7% of the sample, which has around 40,000 clones, around 86% seen once. In regard to this clone: Its antigen is unknown.

The V gene lost 3 bases and the J gene lost 4 bases, with 13 bases spanning the gap. The CDR3 spans 15 residues. Per the germline V gene, CDR1 is SGDLS and CDR2 is YYNGEE. This chain connects TRBV9 to TRBJ1-4; maybe TRBD1 (5 bases). The origin of this receptor is a man aged 35 to 69 with stage I lung adenocarcinoma. The sequencing used peripheral blood, collected before any cancer treatment. Here the CDR3 DNA reads TGTGCCAGCAGCGCCTCGGGACGGCTTAATGAAAAACTGTTTTTT. Protein sequence: CASSASGRLNEKLFF.